The 20 T cell receptor beta chains below all came from one sample that was sequenced in a study of vaccination effects on CD4 cells after COVID-19. Sequencing was performed with immunoSEQ multiplex PCR; in TCRdb, only in-frame clones are kept and a portion is missing. The sample has more than 20,000 clones; approximately 71% are singletons. Sequencing was preceded by expansion of antigen-specific CD4+ T cells with viral peptide pools in the ViraFEST assay. Once cultured for under 11 days, the cells underwent separation to obtain CD4+ T cells. Vaccinees lacked prior SARS-CoV-2 infection and tested negative for nucleocapsid antibodies. Antigens of these TCRs are unknown. Material: CD4+ T cells from PBMCs cultured with HCoV-OC43 spike peptides, obtained before COVID-19 vaccination. The subset denotes: HCoV-OC43 spike overlapping peptide pool stimulation. These receptors were obtained from a human donor who received a COVID-19 vaccine.

There are a few counts of this clone. The chain is built from TRBV19 and TRBJ2-1; the D is unclear. Trimming took 0 bases from V and 6 from J, leaving 6 bases between them. Looked up from germline, CDR1 is LNHDA and CDR2 is SQIVND (reference sequence). The CDR3 totals 13 residues. The CDR3 protein is CASSIDVGNEQFF. The CDR3 DNA follows: TGTGCCAGTAGTATAGATGTGGGCAATGAGCAGTTCTTC.

The genes are TRBV19 and TRBJ1-4; a weak D match, TRBD1 (5 bases). The CDR3 is 13 residues long. Trimming pared 3 bases from V and 8 bases from J, leaving 10 bases between. Germline assignment: CDR1 LNHDA and CDR2 SQIVND (reference sequence). Here the CDR3 reads CASSMGVGEKLFF. The CDR3 coding sequence is TGTGCCAGTAGTATGGGGGTAGGCGAAAAACTGTTTTTT.

The chain combines TRBV5-5 with TRBJ2-1, with D uncertain. Germline V gene data show CDR1 as SGHKS and CDR2 as YYEKEE (reference sequence). Trimming left V 0 bases short and J 2 bases short, with 12 bases between. CDR3 length: 16 residues. The CDR3 here is CASSLGAGPPYNEQFF. The CDR3 bases are TGTGCCAGCAGCTTGGGGGCTGGGCCCCCCTACAATGAGCAGTTCTTC. The complete variable domain, with remaining parts taken from reference TRBV5-5 and TRBJ2-1, reads DAGVTQSPTHLIKTRGQQVTLRCSPISGHKSVSWYQQVLGQGPQFIFQYYEKEERGRGNFPDRFSARQFPNYSSELNVNALLLGDSALYLCASSLGAGPPYNEQFFGPGTRLTVL.

This clone was seen only once. The chain links TRBV24-1 to TRBJ2-5, with TRBD2 matching 8 bases. The V gene's germline CDR1 is KGHDR and CDR2 SFDVKD. This CDR3 contains 15 residues. V shed 3 bases and J 3 bases; nucleotides not matched to a gene: 5. Here the CDR3 DNA reads TGTGCCACCAGTGATCAGGGACTAGACAAAGAGACCCAGTACTTC. The encoded protein is CATSDQGLDKETQYF.

The rearrangement uses TRBV12-3 or TRBV12-4 and TRBJ1-2, with a possible D match to TRBD1 (5 bases). Trimming cost V 10 bases and J 8 bases, with 17 bases left between them. The CDR3 consists of 12 residues. CDR3 sequence: CATMDNPGGYTF. The CDR3 DNA reads TGTGCCACTATGGACAACCCTGGAGGCTACACCTTC.

This clone was counted once. The chain recombines TRBV12-3 or TRBV12-4 with TRBJ2-1; D remains unclear. CDR3 length: 12 residues. V lost 6 bases to trimming and J lost 12 bases, with 15 bases between them. CDR3 loop: CASSSPRAAQFF. Here the CDR3 DNA reads TGTGCCAGCAGCTCCCCACGGGCAGCGCAGTTCTTC.

CDR3 protein: CSASVIRGLSGNTIYF. As DNA, the CDR3 is TGCAGTGCTAGTGTTATTCGAGGGTTGTCTGGAAACACCATATATTTT. The chain uses TRBV20-1 and TRBJ1-3; D not resolved. CDR3 length equals 16 residues. The V and J ends lost 3 bases and 1 base respectively, with 16 bases between them. Germline CDR1 reads DFQATT; CDR2 reads SNEGSKA (reference sequence).

This clone has only one observation. The chain recombines TRBV2 with TRBJ1-1; no clear D. Germline V lookup: CDR1 SNHLY, CDR2 FYNNEI. The V gene lost 6 bases and the J gene lost 6 bases, with 11 bases spanning the gap. This CDR3 region has 12 residues. In nucleotides, the CDR3 is TGTGCCAGCAGGGAGGACGTTGCTGAAGCTTTCTTT. Encoded protein: CASREDVAEAFF.

This clone came up a few times. The rearrangement links TRBV30 to TRBJ2-5; maybe TRBD2 (7 bases). The CDR3 contains 14 residues. CDR1 and CDR2 (germline): GTSNPN, SVGIG (reference sequence). V was trimmed by 4 bases and J by 3 bases, leaving 15 bases between them. Written as DNA, the CDR3 is TGTGCCTGGAAGTGGGGGCGGGGGAAAGAGACCCAGTACTTC. As protein: CAWKWGRGKETQYF.

The V gene is TRBV7-9, the J gene TRBJ1-1, with a weak D call TRBD1 (5 bases). V dropped 5 bases and J dropped 5 bases, with 12 bases sitting between them. The V gene's germline CDR1 is SEHNR and CDR2 FQNEAQ (reference sequence). The CDR3 extends over 13 amino acids. The CDR3: CASSSTRETEAFF. CDR3 coding DNA: TGTGCCAGCAGCAGCACCAGGGAAACTGAAGCTTTCTTT.

The chain carries TRBV4-1 and TRBJ2-3, with 9 bases fitting TRBD1. Germline-derived CDR1 and CDR2 are MGHRA and YSYEKL. Germline trimming cut 1 base from V and 4 bases from J; bases unmatched to any gene: 6. The CDR3 has 16 amino acids. The CDR3 here is CASSQAGTGGADTQYF. The CDR3 DNA sequence: TGCGCCAGCAGCCAAGCCGGAACAGGGGGCGCAGATACGCAGTATTTT.

This chain connects TRBV18 to TRBJ2-5, with D perhaps TRBD1 or TRBD2 (5 bases each). The CDR3 length is 15 residues. Trimming took 2 bases from V and 3 from J, leaving 13 bases between them. CDR1 is KGHSH, CDR2 LQKENI, per germline. The CDR3 sequence: CASSPAGTRKETQYF. The CDR3 DNA reads as TGTGCCAGCTCACCAGCCGGGACCCGCAAAGAGACCCAGTACTTC.

This sequence joins TRBV3-1 (or the pseudogene TRBV3-2) and TRBJ2-1; D may be TRBD2 (5 bases). The V gene's germline CDR1 is LGHDT and CDR2 YNNKEL (reference sequence). Deletions cut 1 base from V and 9 bases from J, with 10 bases between. This CDR3 is 13 amino acids long. The CDR3 DNA sequence: TGTGCCAGCAGCCAAGTCCCCCTAGCTGAGCAGTTCTTC. It is translated as CASSQVPLAEQFF.

The V call is TRBV19, the J call TRBJ2-7, with 9 bases lining up with TRBD1. The CDR3 consists of 14 residues. V was pared by 4 bases and J by 3 bases, with 4 bases of the junction left unmatched. CDR1 is LNHDA, CDR2 SQIVND, per germline (reference sequence). The CDR3 DNA reads TGTGCCAGTAGTAAGGACAGGGGAATCTACGAGCAGTACTTC. It codes for CASSKDRGIYEQYF. Full variable domain (outside the CDR3, taken from reference TRBV19 and TRBJ2-7): DGGITQSPKYLFRKEGQNVTLSCEQNLNHDAMYWYRQDPGQGLRLIYYSQIVNDFQKGDIAEGYSVSREKKESFPLTVTSAQKNPTAFYLCASSKDRGIYEQYFGPGTRLTVT.

V gene TRBV18 combines with J gene TRBJ1-5; 7 bases are shared with TRBD1. The CDR3 has 15 residues. Germline CDR1 reads KGHSH; CDR2 reads LQKENI. J gave up 1 base and V 3 bases, and 3 bases lay outside the gene matches. The DNA of the CDR3 is TGTGCCAGCTCACCGAGCAGGGGGAGCAATCAGCCCCAGCATTTT. Amino acids: CASSPSRGSNQPQHF. Based on the CDR3 plus reference TRBV18 and TRBJ1-5, the full variable domain is NAGVMQNPRHLVRRRGQEARLRCSPMKGHSHVYWYRQLPEEGLKFMVYLQKENIIDESGMPKERFSAEFPKEGPSILRIQQVVRGDSAAYFCASSPSRGSNQPQHFGDGTRLSIL.

The chain uses TRBV7-7 and TRBJ1-3; TRBD1 matches 7 bases. CDR3 length: 16 amino acids. From germline, CDR1 is SSHAT and CDR2 FNYEAQ (reference sequence). Trimming cost V 1 base and J 2 bases; bases outside gene matches: 5. CDR3 bases: TGTGCCAGCAGCTTAGGACTACAGGGGACTGGAAACACCATATATTTT. Its protein is CASSLGLQGTGNTIYF. The full variable domain, its missing parts supplied by reference TRBV7-7 and TRBJ1-3, is GAGVSQSPRYKVTKRGQDVTLRCDPISSHATLYWYQQALGQGPEFLTYFNYEAQPDKSGLPSDRFSAERPEGSISTLTIQRTEQRDSAMYRCASSLGLQGTGNTIYFGEGSWLTVV.

The V gene is TRBV2, the J gene TRBJ1-1; D may be TRBD1 (5 bases). CDR1 SNHLY and CDR2 FYNNEI come from the germline V gene. Trimming cost V 4 bases and J 4 bases, with 10 bases left between them. The CDR3 totals 13 residues. This CDR3 is CASSAGEGTEAFF. CDR3 DNA: TGTGCCAGCAGTGCGGGGGAGGGCACTGAAGCTTTCTTT.

The CDR3 DNA reads as TGTGCCAGCAGCCTCTACAGGGGAGACGTGCAGTACTTC. The encoded protein is CASSLYRGDVQYF. The chain carries TRBV11-3 and TRBJ2-7; 7 bases line up with TRBD1. V gave up 5 bases and J gave up 9 bases; unmatched junction bases: 10. CDR1 is SGHNT, CDR2 YENEEA, per germline. The CDR3 extends over 13 amino acids.

The chain is built from TRBV25-1 and TRBJ2-4; D is perhaps TRBD2 (5 bases). The CDR3 loop spans 13 amino acids. Germline CDR1 MGHDK, CDR2 SYGVNS. V was shortened by 2 bases and J by 7 bases, with 9 bases between the two germline ends. For the CDR3, the DNA is TGTGCCAGCAGTGAAGCTAGCCGCAACATTCAGTACTTC. Translation: CASSEASRNIQYF.

In this sample, this clone turned up once. The rearrangement uses TRBV9 and TRBJ1-6; D unresolved. CDR1 SGDLS and CDR2 YYNGEE come from the germline V gene. The CDR3 covers 14 residues. V was pared by 0 bases and J by 6 bases, with 7 bases between. As DNA, the CDR3 is TGTGCCAGCAGCGTAGGGGCGAGTAATTCACCCCTCCACTTT. Translated: CASSVGASNSPLHF.